Below are 16 T cell receptor beta chains sequenced from a single sample in a study of cytomegalovirus exposure and HLA in healthy donors. Sequencing was performed with immunoSEQ multiplex PCR; in TCRdb, only in-frame clones are kept and a portion is missing. Here the sample spans 110,000 or so clones, 70% to 90% being singletons. The sequenced sample was PBMCs. Every receptor here comes from a man in his late teens or twenties in good health and CMV-seronegative.

This chain links TRBV5-1 with TRBJ1-1; D is undetermined. The germline V and J ends were trimmed by 4 bases and 7 bases, with 11 bases remaining between them. CDR1 is SGHRS, CDR2 YFSETQ, per germline. The CDR3 contains 12 residues. The CDR3, as DNA: TGCGCCAGCAGCATGGGCACAGATGAAGCTTTCTTT. It yields the protein CASSMGTDEAFF.

The V call is TRBV5-1, the J call TRBJ2-1, with 11 bases matching TRBD1. CDR1 is SGHRS and CDR2 is YFSETQ in the germline V gene. The CDR3 length is 15 residues. The ends lost 3 bases at V and 5 bases at J; junction bases unmatched: 4. CDR3 sequence: CASSSGQGENNEQFF. As DNA, the CDR3 is TGCGCCAGCAGCTCGGGACAGGGGGAAAACAATGAGCAGTTCTTC.

This clone was recorded once. Here the CDR3 reads CASSLVGLLQTEQYF. The CDR3 DNA sequence: TGTGCCAGCAGCTTAGTGGGACTGCTCCAGACAGAGCAGTACTTC. The chain uses TRBV11-2 and TRBJ2-7; a weak D match, TRBD2 (6 bases). Germline assignment: CDR1 SGHAT and CDR2 FQNNGV. V was trimmed by 1 base and J by 7 bases, leaving 17 bases between them. The CDR3 is 15 residues long. The full variable domain, its missing parts supplied by reference TRBV11-2 and TRBJ2-7, is EAGVAQSPRYKIIEKRQSVAFWCNPISGHATLYWYQQILGQGPKLLIQFQNNGVVDDSQLPKDRFSAERLKGVDSTLKIQPAKLEDSAVYLCASSLVGLLQTEQYFGPGTRLTVT.

This chain uses TRBV28 with TRBJ1-2; the D gene is possibly TRBD1 (5 bases). The CDR3 is 14 residues long. Germline CDR1 and CDR2: MDHEN and SYDVKM. V shed 5 bases and J shed 7 bases, with 17 bases lying between them. The chain's CDR3 is CASSGGAGPGGYTF. The CDR3 bases are TGTGCCAGCAGTGGTGGGGCAGGGCCCGGTGGCTACACCTTC.

The rearrangement joins TRBV29-1 to TRBJ2-3, with no clear D. Per germline, CDR1 SQVTM and CDR2 ANQGSEA. V dropped 2 bases and J dropped 6 bases, with 12 bases sitting between them. The CDR3 is made up of 13 amino acids. The CDR3 DNA sequence: TGCAGCGTTGAACTGCAGGTGTGGGATACGCAGTATTTT. Amino acid sequence: CSVELQVWDTQYF.

The chain recombines TRBV19 with TRBJ1-5; D is ambiguous. The CDR3 has 16 amino acids. CDR1 is LNHDA and CDR2 is SQIVND in the germline V gene (reference sequence). The germline V and J ends were trimmed by 8 bases and 7 bases, with 24 bases remaining between them. This chain's CDR3 is CASRYQGLRGNQPQHF. CDR3 DNA: TGTGCCAGTCGGTACCAAGGCTTGCGGGGTAACCAGCCCCAGCATTTT.

This chain links TRBV18 with TRBJ1-3; D call uncertain. V lost 0 bases and J lost 4, with 4 bases in between. CDR1 KGHSH and CDR2 LQKENI come from the germline V gene. The CDR3 extends over 13 amino acids. CDR3: CASSPPPGNTIYF. CDR3 DNA: TGTGCCAGCTCACCACCTCCGGGAAACACCATATATTTT.

This chain uses TRBV9 with TRBJ2-7; TRBD1 matches at 9 bases. This CDR3 contains 15 residues. V trimming: 4 bases; J trimming: 6 bases; junction bases outside the gene matches: 11. Germline CDR1 SGDLS, CDR2 YYNGEE. The CDR3 DNA sequence: TGTGCCAGCAGCCCGATACAGGGGGCGCGAGGCGAGCAGTACTTC. As protein: CASSPIQGARGEQYF.

V is TRBV27 and J is TRBJ2-7; the match to TRBD2 covers 9 bases. Germline CDR1 reads MNHEY; CDR2 reads SMNVEV (reference sequence). CDR3 length equals 15 residues. V dropped 4 bases and J dropped 4; count of bases not matched to a gene: 8. As DNA, the CDR3 is TGTGCCAGCAGTTCTGGGCTAGCGGGATTTTACGAGCAGTACTTC. This translates into CASSSGLAGFYEQYF.

V usage is TRBV4-3 and J usage is TRBJ2-3, with TRBD2 matching over 8 bases. CDR1 and CDR2 from the germline V gene are LGHNA and YSLEER. V lost 1 base, J lost 5 bases, and 8 bases stayed unmatched. The CDR3 is made up of 16 amino acids. CDR3 protein: CASSQVPRGAGDTQYF. CDR3 in DNA: TGCGCCAGCAGCCAAGTCCCGCGGGGGGCCGGAGATACGCAGTATTTT.

The chain employs TRBV6-5 and TRBJ2-3, with a tentative D call TRBD1 (7 bases). This CDR3 is 14 amino acids long. The V gene's germline CDR1 is MNHEY and CDR2 SVGAGI. V was cut by 2 bases and J by 9 bases, with 15 bases left in between. CDR3 coding DNA: TGTGCCAGCAGTTACGTGGGGGGACAGAGGACGCAGTATTTT. Protein: CASSYVGGQRTQYF.

The V and J genes are TRBV2 and TRBJ1-5; 11 nucleotides agree with TRBD1. Trimming cost V 8 bases and J 7 bases; bases outside gene matches: 4. The CDR3 spans 13 residues. Germline V CDR1 and CDR2: SNHLY, FYNNEI. The CDR3 nucleotides are TGTGCCAGCGCCGGGACAGGGGGACAGCCCCAGCATTTT. It is translated as CASAGTGGQPQHF.

The rearrangement links TRBV19 to TRBJ2-7, with 7 bases identical to TRBD1. CDR3 length: 15 residues. Germline CDR1 LNHDA, CDR2 SQIVND (reference sequence). V was clipped by 8 bases and J by 4 bases; unmatched bases: 14. Written as DNA, the CDR3 is TGTGCCAGTCGAAAATCGCGGCAGGGGGAATACGAGCAGTACTTC. This gives the protein CASRKSRQGEYEQYF.

The rearrangement joins TRBV18 to TRBJ2-2; D might be TRBD1 (6 bases). Trimming cost V 5 bases and J 1 base, with 17 bases left between them. CDR3 size: 17 residues. The V gene's germline CDR1 is KGHSH and CDR2 LQKENI. The CDR3, as DNA: TGTGCCAGCTCATCGCCCTTTTCACAGGGGAACACCGGGGAGCTGTTTTTT. Translating gives CASSSPFSQGNTGELFF.

V is TRBV6-1 and J is TRBJ2-7, with 10 nucleotides matching TRBD1. Germline trimming cut 7 bases from V and 3 bases from J; bases unmatched to any gene: 3. The CDR3 runs 13 residues. The V gene's germline CDR1 is MNHNS and CDR2 SASEGT. CDR3 nucleotide sequence: TGTGCCAGCACCCGGGACAGGGGCTACGAGCAGTACTTC. Amino acid sequence: CASTRDRGYEQYF.

J is TRBJ2-7 and V is TRBV4-1; D perhaps matches TRBD1 (6 bases). The CDR3 is 14 residues long. V was trimmed by 2 bases and J by 4 bases, leaving 12 bases between them. The V gene's germline CDR1 is MGHRA and CDR2 YSYEKL. CDR3 in amino acids: CASSQSRGTYEQYF. The DNA of the CDR3 is TGCGCCAGCAGCCAAAGCAGGGGTACGTACGAGCAGTACTTC.